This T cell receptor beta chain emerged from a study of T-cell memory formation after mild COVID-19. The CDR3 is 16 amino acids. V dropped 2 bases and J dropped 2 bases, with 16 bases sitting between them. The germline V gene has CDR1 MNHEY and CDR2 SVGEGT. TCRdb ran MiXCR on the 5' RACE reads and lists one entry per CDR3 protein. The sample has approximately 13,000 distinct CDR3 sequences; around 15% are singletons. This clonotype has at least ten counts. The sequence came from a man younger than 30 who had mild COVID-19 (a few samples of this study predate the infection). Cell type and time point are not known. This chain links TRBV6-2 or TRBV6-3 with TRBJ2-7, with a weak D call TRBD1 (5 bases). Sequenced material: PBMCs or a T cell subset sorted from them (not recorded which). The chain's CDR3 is CASSYPLVGLPYEQYF. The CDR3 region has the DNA TGTGCCAGCAGTTACCCCCTTGTGGGGCTACCCTACGAGCAGTACTTC.